The 23 T cell receptor beta chains in this list originate from one sample, sequenced in a study of cytomegalovirus exposure and HLA in healthy donors. A multiplex PCR was run with 60 Vbeta primers and 13 Jbeta primers. Sequenced by immunoSEQ multiplex PCR; TCRdb stores in-frame clones only, minus some. The ten top clones account for 2.2%, within a sample of 100,000 to 150,000 clones. Input material: PBMCs. The source is a man between 35 and 55 years old in good health and CMV-seronegative.

The CDR3 protein is CASSLLPGMYTEAFF. DNA of the CDR3: TGTGCCAGCAGTTTATTACCAGGGATGTACACTGAAGCTTTCTTT. The chain is built from TRBV27 and TRBJ1-1; D possibly corresponds to TRBD1 (5 bases). Germline V gene lookup returns CDR1 MNHEY and CDR2 SMNVEV (reference sequence). This CDR3 is 15 amino acids long. With 1 base removed from V and 3 bases from J, the gap between germline ends came to 12 bases.

The chain couples TRBV11-2 to TRBJ2-7; D remains unclear. This CDR3 has 14 amino acids. V shed 7 bases and J shed 3 bases, with 16 bases lying between them. CDR1 and CDR2 (germline): SGHAT, FQNNGV. CDR3 protein: CASNPRPGYYEQYF. CDR3 in DNA: TGTGCCAGCAACCCCCGGCCAGGATACTACGAGCAGTACTTC.

This rearrangement joins TRBV4-1 to TRBJ1-4; no reliable D call. Trimming left V 6 bases short and J 6 bases short, with 11 bases between. The CDR3 contains 13 residues. Germline V CDR1 and CDR2: MGHRA, YSYEKL. CDR3 region: CASSAERYEKLFF. DNA of the CDR3: TGCGCCAGCAGTGCGGAGAGATATGAAAAACTGTTTTTT.

The V gene is TRBV9, the J gene TRBJ2-2, with TRBD1 matching over 10 bases. The CDR3 sequence is 16 residues long. With 4 bases clipped from V and 4 bases from J, the junction kept 7 bases outside the gene matches. Germline CDR1 SGDLS, CDR2 YYNGEE. CDR3 bases: TGTGCCAGCAGCTCCACCGGGACAGGGGCCACCGGGGAGCTGTTTTTT. This gives the protein CASSSTGTGATGELFF.

The chain couples TRBV13 to TRBJ2-1; 14 positions agree with TRBD2. The CDR3 is 17 amino acids. J was trimmed by 5 bases and V by 4 bases; bases with no gene match: 7. Germline V gives CDR1 PRHDT, CDR2 FYEKMQ (reference sequence). CDR3 bases: TGTGCCAGCAGCTCCCGACTAGCGGGAGGGGGCAACAATGAGCAGTTCTTC. Its protein product is CASSSRLAGGGNNEQFF. Filled out from reference TRBV13 and TRBJ2-1, the complete variable domain reads AAGVIQSPRHLIKEKRETATLKCYPIPRHDTVYWYQQGPGQDPQFLISFYEKMQSDKGSIPDRFSAQQFSDYHSELNMSSLELGDSALYFCASSSRLAGGGNNEQFFGPGTRLTVL.

The genes are TRBV2 and TRBJ2-7, with TRBD2 identical over 10 bases. The CDR3 contains 15 residues. The germline CDR1 and CDR2 sequences are SNHLY and FYNNEI. Unmatched junction bases numbered 11, after V lost 7 bases and J lost 5 bases. CDR3 DNA sequence: TGTGCCAGCATACCGAATAGCGGGAGGCTGGACGAGCAGTACTTC. Its translation: CASIPNSGRLDEQYF.

The V call is TRBV21-1, the J call TRBJ1-2. TRBV21-1 is a pseudogene. This CDR3 contains 11 residues. This chain's CDR3 is CASRSAYGYTF. The CDR3 nucleotides read TGTGCCAGCCGGAGCGCGTATGGCTACACCTTC.

DNA of the CDR3: TGTGCCAGCAGCGTAGTGGCTAGCGGGAACACAGATACGCAGTATTTT. Translated: CASSVVASGNTDTQYF. V and J are TRBV9 and TRBJ2-3; 9 nucleotides agree with TRBD2. This CDR3 contains 16 residues. The J segment lost 2 bases and the V segment lost 0 bases, leaving 4 bases of the junction unmatched. The germline gives CDR1 SGDLS, CDR2 YYNGEE.

CDR3 sequence (DNA): TGTGCCAGCAGTGAGCATAGGGGCACCGGGGAGCTGTTTTTT. Translating it yields CASSEHRGTGELFF. V is TRBV2 and J is TRBJ2-2; D perhaps matches TRBD1 (5 bases). Trimming cost V 3 bases and J 4 bases, with 9 bases left between them. The CDR3 length is 14 residues. Germline CDR1 and CDR2: SNHLY and FYNNEI.

The J gene is TRBJ1-3, the V gene TRBV7-8; the match to TRBD1 covers 8 bases. V was pared by 8 bases and J by 2 bases, with 23 bases of the junction left unmatched. From germline, CDR1 is SGHVS and CDR2 FQNEAQ. The CDR3 loop spans 20 amino acids. DNA of the CDR3: TGTGCCAGCGCCAGGGCCGTGGTGCCAGGGGGCGTCGAGGCTGGAAACACCATATATTTT. It codes for CASARAVVPGGVEAGNTIYF.

This chain connects TRBV4-2 to TRBJ2-3; TRBD2 aligns across 12 bases. Germline CDR1 and CDR2: LGHNA and YNFKEQ. V shed 0 bases, J shed 4 bases, and the junction held 11 bases outside the gene matches. The CDR3 runs 19 residues. CDR3 sequence: CASSQDSLLAGGPPDTQYF. DNA for the CDR3: TGTGCCAGCAGCCAAGATTCCCTTCTAGCGGGAGGGCCCCCAGATACGCAGTATTTT.

The chain links TRBV12-5 to TRBJ1-1; possibly TRBD1 for D (5 bases). There are 19 residues in the CDR3. V dropped 0 bases and J dropped 1 base, with 21 bases sitting between them. Germline lookup yields CDR1 LGHNT and CDR2 FRNRAP. CDR3 in amino acids: CASGLVGGRDAPGNTEAFF. The CDR3 DNA follows: TGTGCTAGTGGTTTGGTGGGGGGACGGGACGCCCCCGGGAACACTGAAGCTTTCTTT.

The chain combines TRBV7-8 with TRBJ1-5; D is undetermined. Trimming took 3 bases from V and 0 from J, leaving 12 bases between them. The germline CDR1 and CDR2 sequences are SGHVS and FQNEAQ. The CDR3 has 16 amino acids. The CDR3 region is CASSFTDPNSNQPQHF. CDR3 nucleotides: TGTGCCAGCAGCTTTACAGACCCTAATAGCAATCAGCCCCAGCATTTT.

This chain connects TRBV7-9 to TRBJ1-1; possibly TRBD1 for D (6 bases). Germline CDR1 reads SEHNR; CDR2 reads FQNEAQ (reference sequence). CDR3 size: 14 residues. Trimming pared 5 bases from V and 3 bases from J, leaving 13 bases between. CDR3 in amino acids: CASSPAGDHTEAFF. The CDR3, as DNA: TGTGCCAGCAGCCCAGCAGGGGATCACACTGAAGCTTTCTTT.

The chain is built from TRBV21-1 and TRBJ2-5; the table names TRBD1, a call not compared with the DNA. TRBV21-1 is flagged as a pseudogene. CDR3 length: 18 amino acids. Here the CDR3 reads CASSNLKVFIGTPAAQYF. CDR3 nucleotide sequence: TGTGCCAGCAGCAATTTAAAGGTTTTTATCGGGACACCAGCGGCCCAGTACTTC.

The chain links TRBV5-6 to TRBJ1-2; 9 bases are a match to TRBD1. The CDR3 consists of 16 residues. V lost 0 bases, J lost 8 bases, and 11 bases stayed unmatched. Germline lookup yields CDR1 SGHDT and CDR2 YYEEEE. The CDR3 region is CASSLVLGQGATGYTF. CDR3 bases: TGTGCCAGCAGCTTGGTGCTGGGACAGGGAGCAACGGGCTACACCTTC. The full variable domain, its missing parts supplied by reference TRBV5-6 and TRBJ1-2, is DAGVTQSPTHLIKTRGQQVTLRCSPKSGHDTVSWYQQALGQGPQFIFQYYEEEERQRGNFPDRFSGHQFPNYSSELNVNALLLGDSALYLCASSLVLGQGATGYTFGSGTRLTVV.

This chain joins TRBV2 and TRBJ1-1; the D is unclear. Germline V lookup: CDR1 SNHLY, CDR2 FYNNEI. V was trimmed by 6 bases and J by 0 bases, leaving 11 bases between them. The CDR3 sequence is 14 residues long. CDR3 DNA: TGTGCCAGCAGCGCGACACGAATGAACACTGAAGCTTTCTTT. Translating gives CASSATRMNTEAFF. The full variable domain, with the rest looked up from reference TRBV2 and TRBJ1-1, is EPEVTQTPSHQVTQMGQEVILRCVPISNHLYFYWYRQILGQKVEFLVSFYNNEISEKSEIFDDQFSVERPDGSNFTLKIRSTKLEDSAMYFCASSATRMNTEAFFGQGTRLTVV.

This chain links TRBV6-1 with TRBJ2-2; 9 bases are a match to TRBD2. This CDR3 is 15 amino acids long. Germline V gene sequence: CDR1 MNHNS, CDR2 SASEGT. The ends lost 2 bases at V and 6 bases at J; junction bases unmatched: 4. Here the CDR3 reads CASSERPSGAGELFF. The CDR3 region has the DNA TGTGCCAGCAGTGAAAGGCCTAGCGGGGCCGGGGAGCTGTTTTTT.

The chain couples TRBV11-2 to TRBJ1-5; D remains ambiguous. Germline V gene lookup returns CDR1 SGHAT and CDR2 FQNNGV. The CDR3 runs 14 residues. The V gene lost 5 bases and the J gene lost 3 bases, with 11 bases spanning the gap. In nucleotides, the CDR3 is TGTGCCAGCAGCCCCGGACGGGACAATCAGCCCCAGCATTTT. Residues: CASSPGRDNQPQHF.

This sequence joins TRBV19 and TRBJ2-3; 8 nucleotides agree with TRBD2. Germline trimming cut 5 bases from V and 2 bases from J; bases unmatched to any gene: 12. Germline values: CDR1 LNHDA, CDR2 SQIVND (reference sequence). The CDR3 loop spans 17 amino acids. The CDR3 DNA follows: TGTGCCAGTAGTGGGGGAGAGGTAGCGGGGATCACAGATACGCAGTATTTT. Translation gives CASSGGEVAGITDTQYF.

The genes are TRBV7-9 and TRBJ2-7; 11 bases map to TRBD2. Trimming took 4 bases from V and 4 from J; bases not matched to a gene: 6. The CDR3 has 15 amino acids. In germline, CDR1 is SEHNR, CDR2 FQNEAQ (reference sequence). The CDR3 here is CASSSSSGRNYEQYF. CDR3 in DNA: TGTGCCAGCAGCTCCTCTAGCGGGAGGAATTACGAGCAGTACTTC.

The chain recombines TRBV27 with TRBJ2-7; tentative D call: TRBD2 (6 bases). The germline V gene encodes CDR1 MNHEY and CDR2 SMNVEV (reference sequence). The V end was cut by 5 bases, the J end by 5 bases, with 16 bases between. The CDR3 consists of 14 residues. The CDR3 loop is CASSPYGRFDEQYF. CDR3 in DNA: TGTGCCAGCAGTCCATACGGGAGATTTGACGAGCAGTACTTC.

The V call is TRBV30, the J call TRBJ1-5; 7 positions match TRBD1. Germline CDR1 reads GTSNPN; CDR2 reads SVGIG (reference sequence). With V trimmed by 1 base and J by 1 base, 7 bases remained unmatched. The CDR3 is made up of 16 amino acids. The CDR3 DNA reads as TGTGCCTGGAGTGGGGGTAACAGGGGAAGCAATCAGCCCCAGCATTTT. It encodes CAWSGGNRGSNQPQHF.